Presented here are 16 T cell receptor beta chains from one specimen sequenced in a study of response to subunit inactivated influenza vaccine. TCRdb called the RT-PCR reads again in MiXCR, with one record for every CDR3 protein. The repertoire holds about 190,000 distinct CDR3 sequences, with roughly an eighth as singletons. Here the sequenced sample was CD8+ T cells sorted from PBMCs, taken 5 to 6 days after vaccination. The receptors stem from a man aged 45 to 65 who received an inactivated influenza vaccine.

The V and J genes are TRBV11-2 and TRBJ2-7; TRBD2 matches at 7 bases. The V gene end was trimmed by 8 bases and the J gene end by 3 bases; junction bases not matched to a gene: 7. CDR3 length equals 13 residues. The germline CDR1 and CDR2 sequences are SGHAT and FQNNGV. The CDR3 DNA sequence: TGTGCCAGCGTGGGGGGGGGAGGCTACGAGCAGTACTTC. Translating it yields CASVGGGGYEQYF.

This clonotype was detected ten times or more. The V gene is TRBV12-3 or TRBV12-4, the J gene TRBJ2-1; 7 bases are a match to TRBD2. CDR3 length: 17 amino acids. With 1 base clipped from V and 2 bases from J, the junction kept 8 bases outside the gene matches. CDR3 sequence reads: CASSLGSTSPPYNEQFF. CDR3 coding DNA: TGTGCCAGCAGTTTAGGCTCGACTAGCCCCCCCTACAATGAGCAGTTCTTC.

This chain joins TRBV9 and TRBJ2-1, with no clear D. The CDR3 loop spans 15 amino acids. V lost 6 bases and J 0 bases, leaving 13 bases between the germline ends. The germline V gene has CDR1 SGDLS and CDR2 YYNGEE. CDR3 sequence: CASTPGSSSYNEQFF. The DNA of the CDR3 is TGTGCCAGCACCCCGGGCTCAAGCTCCTACAATGAGCAGTTCTTC.

With regard to this clonotype: A junction end diverges from the germline sequence, so it may reflect a read error. The CDR3 DNA sequence: TGTGCCAGCAGCTTAGGGACAGGGGAGAATAATTTACCCCTCCACTTT. Amino acids: CASSLGTGENNLPLHF. This sequence joins TRBV7-6 and TRBJ1-6; 9 bases are a match to TRBD1. Germline CDR1 and CDR2: SGHVS and FNYEAQ. CDR3 size: 16 residues.

V usage is TRBV6-2 or TRBV6-3 and J usage is TRBJ1-5, with D maybe TRBD1 (6 bases). The CDR3 totals 13 residues. V was cut by 11 bases and J by 4 bases, with 15 bases left in between. Germline loops: CDR1 MNHEY, CDR2 SVGEGT. The CDR3 DNA reads TGTGCCGTTGACCAGGGGCTAAATCAGCCCCAGCATTTT. Amino acids: CAVDQGLNQPQHF.

The CDR3 here is CASSSGSDRETQYF. In DNA, the CDR3 is TGTGCCAGCAGCTCAGGCTCCGACAGGGAGACCCAGTACTTC. The chain is built from TRBV7-9 and TRBJ2-5, with a possible D match to TRBD1 (6 bases). The V end lost 4 bases, the J end lost 5 bases, and 14 bases lay between the germline ends. Germline loops: CDR1 SEHNR, CDR2 FQNEAQ (reference sequence). The CDR3 has 14 amino acids.

This clonotype was picked up a small number of times. The V gene is TRBV9, the J gene TRBJ2-5; D remains ambiguous. Germline assignment: CDR1 SGDLS and CDR2 YYNGEE. This CDR3 has 15 residues. The ends were cut back, 0 bases at V and 1 base at J, with 10 bases in the middle. CDR3 region: CASSVDPGGQETQYF. The DNA of the CDR3 is TGTGCCAGCAGCGTAGATCCCGGCGGCCAAGAGACCCAGTACTTC.

This clonotype came up many times. This chain connects TRBV10-3 to TRBJ2-5; D might be TRBD1 (5 bases). In germline, CDR1 is ENHRY, CDR2 SYGVKD. V gave up 0 bases and J gave up 5 bases, with 13 bases separating them. This CDR3 has 15 amino acids. CDR3 sequence: CAISESTGLGETQYF. The DNA of the CDR3 is TGTGCCATCAGTGAGTCTACAGGCCTGGGGGAGACCCAGTACTTC.

This clonotype was seen only a few times. V and J are TRBV2 and TRBJ1-2; 7 nucleotides match TRBD1. Looked up from germline, CDR1 is SNHLY and CDR2 is FYNNEI. This CDR3 has 14 amino acids. The V and J ends lost 4 bases and 0 bases, in that order; junction bases with no gene match: 2. The CDR3 coding sequence is TGTGCCAGCAGTGCTGGGACAGCTAACTATGGCTACACCTTC. It specifies CASSAGTANYGYTF.

The sample holds many counts of this clonotype. The rearrangement links TRBV5-6 to TRBJ1-6; D is perhaps TRBD1 (6 bases). From germline, CDR1 is SGHDT and CDR2 YYEEEE. V was shortened by 4 bases and J by 5 bases, with 10 bases between the two germline ends. This CDR3 comprises 14 residues. DNA for the CDR3: TGTGCCAGCAGCACAGGGACCGATAATTCACCCCTCCACTTT. This codes for CASSTGTDNSPLHF.

CDR3 amino acids: CATSRDGTGWNTGELFF. In nucleotides, the CDR3 is TGTGCCACCAGCAGAGATGGAACAGGATGGAACACCGGGGAGCTGTTTTTT. The chain uses TRBV15 and TRBJ2-2, with a weak D call TRBD1 (5 bases). With 0 bases removed from V and 1 base from J, the gap between germline ends came to 12 bases. Germline CDR1 and CDR2: LNHNV and YYDKDF (reference sequence). CDR3 length: 17 residues.

V is TRBV2 and J is TRBJ1-6; D uncertain. This CDR3 contains 15 residues. The V end lost 3 bases, the J end lost 7 bases, and 13 bases lay between the germline ends. Germline V gene lookup returns CDR1 SNHLY and CDR2 FYNNEI. The CDR3 region is CASSERTVQNSPLHF. CDR3 bases: TGTGCCAGCAGTGAGAGGACGGTTCAGAATTCACCCCTCCACTTT.

V usage is TRBV27 and J usage is TRBJ1-2; the D gene is possibly TRBD1 (6 bases). CDR3 length: 15 residues. V was shortened by 3 bases and J by 4 bases, with 15 bases between the two germline ends. CDR1 is MNHEY, CDR2 SMNVEV, per germline (reference sequence). The CDR3 sequence is CASSFSGAGGYGYTF. CDR3 in DNA: TGTGCCAGCAGTTTTTCGGGGGCGGGAGGCTATGGCTACACCTTC.

There are a few counts of this clonotype. The chain combines TRBV30 with TRBJ2-1, with a tentative D call TRBD1 (6 bases). The CDR3 totals 13 residues. Germline-derived CDR1 and CDR2 are GTSNPN and SVGIG (reference sequence). Trimming removed 3 bases at V and 5 bases at J, with 11 bases between. The DNA for the CDR3 is TGTGCCTGGAGCAGGGGCTTACACAATGAGCAGTTCTTC. It translates to CAWSRGLHNEQFF.

This clonotype has a handful of counts. The chain is built from TRBV6-5 and TRBJ1-2; D gene unclear. The V gene lost 2 bases and the J gene lost 4 bases, with 8 bases spanning the gap. Germline lookup yields CDR1 MNHEY and CDR2 SVGAGI. The CDR3 covers 13 residues. CDR3 residues: CASSYTEAYGYTF. The CDR3, as DNA: TGTGCCAGCAGTTACACGGAGGCCTATGGCTACACCTTC.

This rearrangement joins TRBV28 to TRBJ1-2, with D maybe TRBD1 (6 bases). The CDR3 is 14 residues long. V dropped 3 bases and J dropped 8 bases, with 16 bases sitting between them. Germline assignment: CDR1 MDHEN and CDR2 SYDVKM. DNA of the CDR3: TGTGCCAGCAGTTTGGGACTGGGGGCGGACGGCTACACCTTC. Protein product: CASSLGLGADGYTF.